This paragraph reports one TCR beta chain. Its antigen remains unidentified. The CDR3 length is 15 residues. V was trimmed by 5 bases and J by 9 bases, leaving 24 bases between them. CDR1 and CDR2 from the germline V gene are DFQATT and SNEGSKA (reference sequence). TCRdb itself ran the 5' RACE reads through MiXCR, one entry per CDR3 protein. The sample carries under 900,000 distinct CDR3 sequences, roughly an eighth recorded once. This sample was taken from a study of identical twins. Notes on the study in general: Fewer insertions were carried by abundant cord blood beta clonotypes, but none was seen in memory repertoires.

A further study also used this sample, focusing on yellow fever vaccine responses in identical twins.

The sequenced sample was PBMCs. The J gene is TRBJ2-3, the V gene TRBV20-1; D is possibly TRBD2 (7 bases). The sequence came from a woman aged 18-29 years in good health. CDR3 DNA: TGCAGTGCTCTTCAACCCCGGGGGGCCACAGGCACGCAGTATTTT. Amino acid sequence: CSALQPRGATGTQYF.